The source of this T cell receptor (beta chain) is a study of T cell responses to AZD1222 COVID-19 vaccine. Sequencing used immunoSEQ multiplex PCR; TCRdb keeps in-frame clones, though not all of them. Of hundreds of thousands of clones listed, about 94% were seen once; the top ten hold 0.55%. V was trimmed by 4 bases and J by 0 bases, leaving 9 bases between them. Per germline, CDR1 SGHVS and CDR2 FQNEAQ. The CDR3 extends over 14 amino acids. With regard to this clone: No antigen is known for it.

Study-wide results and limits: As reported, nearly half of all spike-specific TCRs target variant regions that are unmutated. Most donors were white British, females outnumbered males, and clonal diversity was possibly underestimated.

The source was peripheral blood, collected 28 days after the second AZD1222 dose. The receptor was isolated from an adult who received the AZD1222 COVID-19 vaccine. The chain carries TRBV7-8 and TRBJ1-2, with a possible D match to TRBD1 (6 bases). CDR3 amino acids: CASSSDRANYGYTF. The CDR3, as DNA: TGTGCCAGCAGCTCGGACAGAGCTAACTATGGCTACACCTTC.